The rows below give T cell receptor beta chains drawn from one sample of a study of blood T cells in healthy people across ages. TCRdb processed the 5' RACE reads anew with MiXCR; each CDR3 protein has one entry. The sample carries 700,000 to 1,000,000 distinct CDR3 sequences, roughly 44% recorded once. Sequencing was carried out using blood. The receptors here all came from a man aged 55-75 years in good health. The CDR3 runs from the conserved cysteine through the conserved F or W. The order of the fields is V gene, D gene, clone size, J gene, CDR3 protein, CDR3 DNA. The D gene is left open where the match is weak. A row's size may be missing; if present it is once, few, many or a size class.

>TRBV2|TRBD2|few|TRBJ2-1
CASSEAGGIAAEQFF
TGTGCCAGCAGTGAAGCGGGGGGGATCGCGGCTGAGCAGTTCTTC
>TRBV12-3/TRBV12-4|TRBD2|-|TRBJ2-1
CASSLDAGGPGEQFF
TGTGCCAGCAGTTTAGACGCGGGGGGGCCCGGTGAGCAGTTCTTC
>TRBV29-1|TRBD1|-|TRBJ2-5
CSAFTGGITETQYF
TGCAGCGCGTTCACAGGGGGCATCACGGAGACCCAGTACTTC
>TRBV11-3|TRBD2|-|TRBJ2-3
CASSQGTSSTDTQYF
TGTGCCAGCAGCCAAGGGACTAGCAGCACAGATACGCAGTATTTT
>TRBV11-2|-|-|TRBJ2-5
CASSYGIGGLETQYF
TGTGCCAGCAGCTACGGGATCGGGGGTTTAGAGACCCAGTACTTC
>TRBV27|-|-|TRBJ1-1
CASSSDPGNTEAFF
TGTGCCAGCAGTTCAGACCCTGGGAACACTGAAGCTTTCTTT
>TRBV6-1|-|few|TRBJ2-1
CASSGSDRGPYNEQFF
TGTGCCAGCAGTGGGTCGGACAGAGGGCCTTACAATGAGCAGTTCTTC
>TRBV10-3|-|-|TRBJ2-3
CAIKGRTDTQYF
TGTGCCATCAAGGGTCGCACAGATACGCAGTATTTT
>TRBV6-5|-|-|TRBJ1-1
CAISRNGMNTEAFF
TGTGCCATCTCCAGGAACGGCATGAATACTGAAGCTTTCTTT
>TRBV10-3|TRBD2|few|TRBJ2-5
CAISTGTSEETQYF
TGTGCCATCAGCACCGGGACTAGCGAAGAGACCCAGTACTTC
>TRBV4-3|TRBD2|-|TRBJ2-7
CASSQDRGLAGGGSYEQYF
TGCGCCAGCAGCCAAGATCGTGGGCTAGCGGGGGGCGGCTCCTACGAGCAGTACTTC
>TRBV5-1|-|many|TRBJ2-1
CASSLEGNEQFF
TGCGCCAGCAGCTTGGAGGGAAATGAGCAGTTCTTC
>TRBV7-9|-|-|TRBJ2-1
CASSFYPSITNEQFF
TGTGCCAGCAGCTTCTACCCCTCGATAACCAATGAGCAGTTCTTC
>TRBV27|-|-|TRBJ2-7
CASSLRGSFPSYEQYF
TGTGCCAGCAGCCTTCGGGGGTCCTTTCCCTCCTACGAGCAGTACTTC
>TRBV27|-|-|TRBJ2-7
CASSSFDSRGGWYEQYF
TGTGCCAGCAGTTCATTTGACAGTAGGGGGGGGTGGTACGAGCAGTACTTC
>TRBV4-3|-|few|TRBJ1-6
CASSQDGGYNSPLHF
TGCGCCAGCAGCCAAGACGGGGGGTATAATTCACCCCTCCACTTT
>TRBV20-1|TRBD2|few|TRBJ2-5
CSANTGTSLEETQYF
TGCAGTGCAAATACCGGGACTAGTCTTGAAGAGACCCAGTACTTC
>TRBV28|TRBD1|-|TRBJ2-1
CASSTYPTGFEVFDEQFF
TGTGCCAGCAGTACCTACCCGACAGGGTTTGAGGTTTTTGATGAGCAGTTCTTC
>TRBV6-2/TRBV6-3|-|few|TRBJ2-7
CASRRTVYEQYF
TGTGCCAGCAGGCGGACAGTTTACGAGCAGTACTTC
>TRBV11-2|-|-|TRBJ1-2
CASSSGPSGDYTF
TGTGCCAGCAGCTCAGGACCGTCTGGGGACTACACCTTC
>TRBV12-3/TRBV12-4|TRBD1|few|TRBJ2-5
CASGQAHGTTQYF
TGTGCCAGCGGACAGGCGCACGGGACGACCCAGTACTTC
>TRBV5-6|-|-|TRBJ1-1
CASSRRERPNTEAFF
TGTGCCAGCAGCCGCCGGGAACGTCCGAACACTGAAGCTTTCTTT
>TRBV5-5|-|-|TRBJ2-3
CASSLGASSSTDTQYF
TGTGCCAGCAGCTTGGGGGCTAGCAGTAGCACAGATACGCAGTATTTT
>TRBV7-2|TRBD2|few|TRBJ2-1
CASSFFSGGVDNEQFF
TGTGCCAGCAGCTTTTTCAGCGGGGGGGTCGACAATGAGCAGTTCTTC
>TRBV30|-|-|TRBJ1-1
CAWSRAGTEAFF
TGTGCCTGGAGCAGGGCAGGCACTGAAGCTTTCTTT
>TRBV4-1|TRBD2|-|TRBJ2-1
CASSQGGSGEGEQFF
TGCGCCAGCAGCCAAGGGGGATCGGGGGAGGGTGAGCAGTTCTTC
>TRBV27|-|-|TRBJ1-5
CASRKYSNQPQHF
TGTGCCAGCAGAAAATATAGCAATCAGCCCCAGCATTTT
>TRBV20-1|TRBD1|few|TRBJ2-6
CSASDRGSSGANVLTF
TGCAGTGCTAGCGACAGGGGTAGCTCTGGGGCCAACGTCCTGACTTTC
>TRBV14|-|once|TRBJ2-5
CARSQDYLAETQYF
TGTGCCAGAAGCCAAGATTACCTGGCGGAGACCCAGTACTTC
>TRBV7-9|-|once|TRBJ2-1
CASSSLGGPGEQFF
TGTGCCAGCAGCTCTTTGGGGGGGCCCGGGGAGCAGTTCTTC
>TRBV12-3/TRBV12-4|-|-|TRBJ2-5
CASSQGGGPRETQYF
TGTGCCAGCAGTCAAGGGGGGGGGCCACGAGAGACCCAGTACTTC
>TRBV6-6|-|few|TRBJ1-4
CASSDTGFDDEKLFF
TGTGCCAGCAGCGATACAGGGTTCGATGATGAAAAACTGTTTTTT
>TRBV10-3|-|-|TRBJ2-3
CAIKRDSRPDTQYF
TGTGCCATCAAACGAGACAGTCGTCCAGATACGCAGTATTTT
>TRBV5-1|-|few|TRBJ1-1
CASRSWGNTEAFF
TGCGCCAGCCGCTCCTGGGGGAACACTGAAGCTTTCTTT
>TRBV5-4|TRBD2|-|TRBJ2-3
CASSLRLASDTQDF
TGTGCCAGCAGCTTACGACTAGCGAGCGATACGCAGGATTTT
>TRBV9|TRBD2|-|TRBJ2-5
CASSPGLAPYNEQYF
TGTGCCAGCAGCCCGGGACTAGCTCCCTACAATGAGCAGTACTTC
>TRBV28|TRBD2|-|TRBJ2-2
CASSLGPDRRGARTGELFF
TGTGCCAGCAGTTTGGGGCCCGACCGGCGGGGGGCTAGAACCGGGGAGCTGTTTTTT
>TRBV12-3/TRBV12-4|TRBD2|once|TRBJ2-2
CASSPGLVSGELFF
TGTGCCAGCAGCCCCGGACTAGTTAGCGGGGAGCTGTTTTTT
>TRBV6-5|TRBD1|-|TRBJ2-5
CASSYHRGRKEETQYF
TGTGCCAGCAGTTACCACAGGGGAAGGAAGGAAGAGACCCAGTACTTC
>TRBV12-3/TRBV12-4|-|-|TRBJ2-1
CARSARQVTYNEQFF
TGTGCCCGCAGTGCCAGACAGGTAACCTACAATGAGCAGTTCTTC
>TRBV6-5|TRBD2|once|TRBJ2-1
CVSRRTSGDSYNEQFF
TGTGTCAGCAGGAGGACTAGCGGGGACTCCTACAATGAGCAGTTCTTC
>TRBV20-1|-|few|TRBJ2-7
CSAIRGTYEQYF
TGCAGTGCTATCCGGGGGACCTACGAGCAGTACTTC
>TRBV20-1|TRBD1|few|TRBJ2-1
CSARTGLSYNEQFF
TGCAGTGCTCGGACAGGACTCTCCTACAATGAGCAGTTCTTC
>TRBV9|-|-|TRBJ2-7
CASSVGAANEQYF
TGTGCCAGCAGCGTAGGAGCGGCCAATGAGCAGTACTTC
>TRBV20-1|-|-|TRBJ2-3
CSAITGRRGFSTDTQYF
TGCAGTGCTATCACAGGGAGGCGCGGGTTTAGCACAGATACGCAGTATTTT
>TRBV10-3|-|-|TRBJ1-2
CAIKGAGPNYGYTF
TGTGCCATCAAAGGGGCCGGTCCTAACTATGGCTACACCTTC
>TRBV19|-|-|TRBJ1-1
CASSKGSNTGAFF
TGTGCCAGTAGTAAGGGGTCGAACACTGGAGCTTTCTTT
>TRBV5-1|-|-|TRBJ2-7
CASSLNTGPNEQYF
TGCGCCAGCAGCTTAAACACAGGACCCAACGAGCAGTACTTC
>TRBV12-3/TRBV12-4|-|-|TRBJ2-1
CASRSSSNEQFF
TGTGCCAGCAGATCATCTTCGAATGAGCAGTTCTTC
>TRBV7-2|TRBD2|-|TRBJ2-5
CASSLAPSGGPGQETQYF
TGTGCCAGCAGCTTAGCTCCTAGCGGGGGGCCCGGCCAAGAGACCCAGTACTTC
>TRBV9|TRBD1|few|TRBJ1-1
CASSVTAGGVNTEAFF
TGTGCCAGCAGCGTAACGGCAGGGGGGGTGAACACTGAAGCTTTCTTT
>TRBV28|-|-|TRBJ1-4
CTSSPLATNEKLFF
TGTACCAGCAGCCCCCTTGCAACTAATGAAAAACTGTTTTTT
>TRBV10-3|-|once|TRBJ2-3
CAISEVRKAGSTDTQYF
TGTGCCATCAGTGAGGTCCGGAAAGCGGGCTCCACAGATACGCAGTATTTT
>TRBV4-1|-|few|TRBJ1-2
CASSPGPSNYGYTF
TGCGCCAGCAGCCCCGGACCCTCTAACTATGGCTACACCTTC
>TRBV6-2/TRBV6-3|-|few|TRBJ2-3
CASSRLEWDTQYF
TGTGCCAGCAGCCGCCTGGAATGGGATACGCAGTATTTT
>TRBV14|TRBD1|-|TRBJ2-7
CASSREVGQDYEQYF
TGTGCCAGCAGCCGCGAGGTGGGACAGGACTACGAGCAGTACTTC
>TRBV7-9|-|few|TRBJ1-1
CASSLGPEGGNTEAFF
TGTGCCAGCAGCTTAGGACCCGAGGGAGGGAACACTGAAGCTTTCTTT